This T cell receptor (beta chain) was captured in a study of CD8+CD57+ T cells in acquired aplastic anemia. Note on this clonotype: Its antigen is unknown.

Those patients picked for sequencing had displayed CD8+CD57+ cell expansion on flow cytometry. Points from the study as a whole: Fewer than 35 CD8+ CDR3 sequences occurred in both the patients and the controls.

The use of genomic DNA as template underpinned the TCR beta VDJ and CDR3 profiling. TCRdb analysed the reads with MiXCR anew, one entry per CDR3 protein. The sample includes roughly 500,000 distinct CDR3 sequences, approximately 32% of them seen just once. The CDR3 has 16 residues. Trimming took 0 bases from V and 4 from J; bases not matched to a gene: 4. Looked up from germline, CDR1 is SGDLS and CDR2 is YYNGEE. Sequenced: sorted CD4+, CD8+, or CD8+CD57+ T cells (not recorded which) from PBMCs. The V gene is TRBV9, the J gene TRBJ2-3; 11 nucleotides align to TRBD2. This TCR derives from a human donor with aplastic anemia. CDR3 in amino acids: CASSVELAGGADTQYF. The DNA of the CDR3 is TGTGCCAGCAGCGTAGAGCTAGCGGGGGGAGCAGATACGCAGTATTTT.